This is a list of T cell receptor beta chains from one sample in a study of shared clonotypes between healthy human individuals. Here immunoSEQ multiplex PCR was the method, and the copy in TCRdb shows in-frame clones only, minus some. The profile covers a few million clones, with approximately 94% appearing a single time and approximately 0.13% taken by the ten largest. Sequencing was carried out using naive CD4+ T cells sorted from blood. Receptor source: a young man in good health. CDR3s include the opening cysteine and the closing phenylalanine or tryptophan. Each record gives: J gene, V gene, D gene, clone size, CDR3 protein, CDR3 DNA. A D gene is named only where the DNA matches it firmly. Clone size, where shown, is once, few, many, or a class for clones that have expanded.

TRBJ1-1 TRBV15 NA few CATSRVKGRPEAFF TGTGCCACCAGCAGAGTTAAGGGGCGGCCTGAAGCTTTCTTT
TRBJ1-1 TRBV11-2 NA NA CASSFSHGHEAFF TGTGCCAGCAGCTTCTCCCACGGGCATGAAGCTTTCTTT
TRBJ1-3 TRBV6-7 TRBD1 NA CASRPGQGAKCGNTIYF TGTGCCAGCAGGCCGGGACAGGGGGCAAAATGTGGAAACACCATATATTTT
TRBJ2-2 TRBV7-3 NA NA CASRYTDTGELFF TGTGCCAGCAGGTACACAGACACCGGGGAGCTGTTTTTT
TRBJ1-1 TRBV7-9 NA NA CASSAFETPNTEAFF TGTGCCAGCAGCGCCTTTGAGACACCAAACACTGAAGCTTTCTTT
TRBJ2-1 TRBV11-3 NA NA CASRILGWGGKNEQFF TGTGCCAGCAGGATTCTTGGGTGGGGAGGAAAAAATGAGCAGTTCTTC
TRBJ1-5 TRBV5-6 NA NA CASSFSRDNQPQHF TGTGCCAGCAGCTTCTCCAGGGACAATCAGCCCCAGCATTTT
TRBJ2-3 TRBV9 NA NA CASSLQGSTDTQYF TGTGCCAGCAGCTTACAGGGATCCACAGATACGCAGTATTTT
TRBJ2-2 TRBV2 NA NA CASSASNTGELFF TGTGCCAGCAGTGCCTCTAACACCGGGGAGCTGTTTTTT
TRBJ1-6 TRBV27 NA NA CASSSPMSSYNSPLHF TGTGCCAGCAGTTCCCCGATGAGCTCCTATAATTCACCCCTCCACTTT
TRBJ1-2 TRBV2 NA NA CASSGALNYGYTF TGTGCCAGCAGTGGGGCACTGAACTATGGCTACACCTTC
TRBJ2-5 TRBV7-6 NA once CASSLRPEGRETQYF TGTGCCAGCAGCTTAAGGCCCGAAGGCAGGGAGACCCAGTACTTC
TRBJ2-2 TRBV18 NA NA CASSPPGGDTGELFF TGTGCCAGCTCACCACCTGGAGGGGACACCGGGGAGCTGTTTTTT
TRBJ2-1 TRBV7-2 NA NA CASSPRQGRGNEQFF TGTGCCAGCAGCCCAAGACAGGGGAGGGGCAATGAGCAGTTCTTC
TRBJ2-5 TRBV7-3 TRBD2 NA CASSPGGGGGETQYF TGTGCCAGCAGCCCCGGCGGGGGAGGAGGTGAGACCCAGTACTTC
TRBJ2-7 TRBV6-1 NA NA CASKAGSYNSYEQYF TGTGCCAGCAAGGCGGGTAGCTACAATTCCTACGAGCAGTACTTC
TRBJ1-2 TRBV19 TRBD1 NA CASGDRNGYTF TGTGCCAGCGGGGACAGGAATGGCTACACCTTC
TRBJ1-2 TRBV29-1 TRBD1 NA CSVTTGSAGYGYTF TGCAGCGTTACGACAGGGTCGGCGGGCTATGGCTACACCTTC
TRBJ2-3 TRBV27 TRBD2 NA CASSLTSAGTSRDTQYF TGTGCCAGCAGTTTAACCTCAGCCGGGACTAGCAGGGATACGCAGTATTTT
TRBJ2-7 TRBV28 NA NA CASSLQGIEQYF TGTGCCAGCAGCTTACAGGGCATCGAGCAGTACTTC
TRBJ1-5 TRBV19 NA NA CASSTFGNGNQPQHF NA
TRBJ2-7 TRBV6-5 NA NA CASSGPGTTYEQYF TGTGCCAGCAGCGGACCAGGAACCACCTACGAGCAGTACTTC
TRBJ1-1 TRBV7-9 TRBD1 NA CASSPEPGTGVPEAFF TGTGCCAGCAGCCCCGAACCCGGGACAGGGGTTCCTGAAGCTTTCTTT
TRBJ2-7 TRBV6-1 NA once CASSERADPTYEQYF TGTGCCAGCAGTGAACGAGCAGACCCCACCTACGAGCAGTACTTC
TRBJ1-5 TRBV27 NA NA CASSIQLGNQPQHF TGTGCCAGCAGCATACAGTTAGGCAATCAGCCCCAGCATTTT
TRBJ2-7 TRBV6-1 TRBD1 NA CASTGDRAPYEQYF TGTGCCAGCACTGGGGACAGGGCCCCCTACGAGCAGTACTTC
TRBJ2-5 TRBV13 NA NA CASSLGRGVQETQYF TGTGCCAGCAGCTTAGGCAGGGGGGTACAAGAGACCCAGTACTTC
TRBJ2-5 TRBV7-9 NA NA CASSLDKSPGETQYF TGTGCCAGCAGCTTAGATAAGTCCCCCGGGGAGACCCAGTACTTC
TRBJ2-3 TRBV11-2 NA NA CASSLDRGTDTQYF TGTGCCAGCAGCTTAGACAGGGGAACAGATACGCAGTATTTT
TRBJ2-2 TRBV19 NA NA CASSTRELVTGELFF TGTGCCAGTAGTACAAGGGAGTTAGTGACCGGGGAGCTGTTTTTT
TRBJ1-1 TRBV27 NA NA CASSRTPMGAEAFF TGTGCCAGCAGTAGGACTCCTATGGGCGCTGAAGCTTTCTTT
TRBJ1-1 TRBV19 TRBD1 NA CASNQGENTEAFF TGTGCCAGTAATCAGGGGGAGAACACTGAAGCTTTCTTT
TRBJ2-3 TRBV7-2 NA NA CASRLESFRTDTQYF TGTGCCAGCAGATTAGAGTCCTTCCGCACAGATACGCAGTATTTT
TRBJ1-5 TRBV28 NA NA CASSLGQGGHQPQHF TGTGCCAGCAGTTTGGGTCAGGGAGGTCATCAGCCCCAGCATTTT
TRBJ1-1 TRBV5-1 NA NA CASRKREGVNTEAFF TGCGCCAGCAGGAAGCGGGAGGGGGTGAACACTGAAGCTTTCTTT
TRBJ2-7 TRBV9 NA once CASGVRDGEQYF TGTGCCAGCGGTGTACGGGACGGCGAGCAGTACTTC
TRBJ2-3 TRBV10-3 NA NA CAISEYRLGDTQYF TGTGCCATCAGTGAGTACCGCTTAGGAGATACGCAGTATTTT
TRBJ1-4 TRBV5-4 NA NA CASSLESGVNEKLFF TGTGCCAGCAGCTTGGAGTCGGGGGTTAATGAAAAACTGTTTTTT
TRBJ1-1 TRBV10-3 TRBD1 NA CAISGGQGQAVAFF TGTGCCATCAGTGGGGGACAGGGCCAAGCCGTGGCTTTCTTT
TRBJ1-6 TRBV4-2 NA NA CASSQVPPLHF TGTGCCAGCAGCCAAGTCCCTCCCCTCCACTTT
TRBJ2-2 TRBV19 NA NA CASSMSVTGELFF TGTGCCAGTAGTATGTCAGTTACCGGGGAGCTGTTTTTT
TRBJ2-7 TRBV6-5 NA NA CASSRGGSAEQYF TGTGCCAGCAGTCGAGGGGGGTCGGCCGAGCAGTACTTC
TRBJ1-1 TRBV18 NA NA CASSPRYSNEAFF TGTGCCAGCTCACCACGCTATTCGAATGAAGCTTTCTTT
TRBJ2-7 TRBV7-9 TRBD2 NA CASSYLAGLSYEQYF TGTGCCAGCAGCTACTTAGCGGGGCTCTCCTACGAGCAGTACTTC
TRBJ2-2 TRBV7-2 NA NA CASSHGIANTGELFF TGTGCCAGCAGCCACGGCATCGCGAACACCGGGGAGCTGTTTTTT